The clone carrying this T cell receptor beta chain showed up just once. The antigen remains unidentified. Uncontrolled infection, other autoimmune disease, pregnancy or lactation excluded patients. This record belongs to a study of T cells in Graves' hyperthyroidism and ophthalmopathy. Findings and caveats of the study: Onset of ophthalmopathy came a median around 6.2 months after the model predicted it. Most clonotypes that expanded in the thyroid above 0.001 also showed up in blood.

Using RNA transcripts as the source, TCR beta CDR3 regions were amplified. The HTBI primer set was used in a first-round RT-PCR of the TCR CDR3. A single record per CDR3 protein comes from TCRdb applying MiXCR to the multiplex PCR reads. The sample shows 250,000 to 300,000 distinct CDR3 sequences, roughly a fifth of them seen only once. With 6 bases removed from V and 6 bases from J, the gap between germline ends came to 14 bases. The CDR3 has 13 residues. The V gene's germline CDR1 is MNHEY and CDR2 SMNVEV (reference sequence). This receptor was identified in a man aged 45-65 years with Graves' ophthalmopathy. The V call is TRBV27, the J call TRBJ2-5; D unclear. Material: blood. CDR3 nucleotide sequence: TGTGCCAGCAGCCCGCACGGTTGGCAGACCCAGTACTTC. This encodes CASSPHGWQTQYF.